This TCR beta chain was profiled in a study of blood T cell repertoires in COVID-19. Study-wide context: COVID-19 samples, acute and convalescent, were from the United States, Italy and Spain. PBMCs, B-cell-depleted T cells, or T cells were the source of the cDNA or gDNA that made up the material.

Source study methods: Nucleated cell number was recorded as an estimate derived from reference gene primer amplification. Method: immunoSEQ multiplex PCR; TCRdb's copy keeps in-frame clones and lacks some. Clonal size and the V and J genes are those of that table, whereas D and trimming came from the DNA. The table has some 120,000 clones, around 90% seen once. Germline lookup yields CDR1 PRHDT and CDR2 FYEKMQ (reference sequence). CDR3 length equals 13 residues. The V gene lost 7 bases and the J gene lost 1 base, with 10 bases spanning the gap. This TCR derives from a human donor in a cohort sampled during active COVID-19. The rearrangement links TRBV13 to TRBJ1-1; possibly TRBD1 for D (6 bases). The sample taken for sequencing was peripheral blood. The CDR3 sequence is CASTQGTNTEAFF. CDR3 nucleotides: TGTGCCAGCACTCAGGGGACGAACACTGAAGCTTTCTTT.